These 17 T cell receptor beta chains originate from one sample sequenced in a study of graft-versus-host responses after intestinal transplantation. Antigens of these TCRs are unknown. The repertoire was sequenced with immunoSEQ multiplex PCR; TCRdb's copy has only in-frame clones and lacks some. The table records over 90,000 clones, 93% of them present only once. Specimen: unstimulated CD8+ T cells sorted from spleen or lymph node cells, collected before intestinal transplant. The receptors originated from a human donor who received an intestinal transplant.

The chain carries TRBV27 and TRBJ2-1, with D perhaps assigned TRBD1 or TRBD2 (5 bases each). The V gene lost 5 bases and the J gene lost 4 bases, with 15 bases spanning the gap. This CDR3 comprises 15 residues. Per the germline V gene, CDR1 is MNHEY and CDR2 is SMNVEV (reference sequence). This CDR3 is CASSAPGRMYNEQFF. The DNA of the CDR3 is TGTGCCAGCAGTGCACCGGGACGGATGTACAATGAGCAGTTCTTC.

The V and J genes are TRBV21-1 and TRBJ2-5; the table's D call, TRBD2, was not checked against the DNA. The J call may be mistaken, given a closer DNA end match to TRBJ2-7. TRBV21-1 represents a pseudogene. The CDR3 covers 14 residues. The CDR3 region has the DNA TGTGCCAGCAGCAAACTCTCCCCGGGGGACGAGCAGTACTTC. Protein sequence: CASSKLSPGDEQYF.

V is TRBV27 and J is TRBJ2-7; D call uncertain. With 3 bases removed from V and 0 bases from J, the gap between germline ends came to 9 bases. Germline CDR1 and CDR2: MNHEY and SMNVEV (reference sequence). CDR3 length equals 14 residues. The CDR3 loop is CASSFDGYSYEQYF. In DNA, the CDR3 is TGTGCCAGCAGTTTCGACGGTTACTCCTACGAGCAGTACTTC.

The chain uses TRBV6-1 and TRBJ2-7; D might be TRBD2 (6 bases). CDR1 MNHNS and CDR2 SASEGT come from the germline V gene. The V and J ends lost 0 bases and 4 bases respectively, with 13 bases between them. This CDR3 spans 15 amino acids. CDR3 sequence reads: CASSEAGGRQYEQYF. In nucleotides, the CDR3 is TGTGCCAGCAGTGAAGCTGGTGGGAGGCAGTACGAGCAGTACTTC.

The count of this clone is one. This rearrangement joins TRBV6-5 to TRBJ1-6; the D gene is possibly TRBD1 (6 bases). The CDR3 extends over 14 amino acids. V was trimmed by 5 bases and J by 7 bases, leaving 12 bases between them. Germline V gene data show CDR1 as MNHEY and CDR2 as SVGAGI. The CDR3 sequence: CASSNQGYNSPLHF. The CDR3 DNA sequence: TGTGCCAGCAGTAACCAGGGGTACAATTCACCCCTCCACTTT.

The chain combines TRBV5-8 with TRBJ1-6, with D possibly being TRBD1 (6 bases). Germline CDR1 is SGHTS and CDR2 is YDEGEE. V was trimmed by 7 bases and J by 8 bases, leaving 22 bases between them. The length of the CDR3 is 16 residues. The CDR3, as DNA: TGTGCCAGCCCTGAGCCGGACAGTGGACTATATTCACCCCTCCACTTT. Protein product: CASPEPDSGLYSPLHF.

The J gene is TRBJ2-3, the V gene TRBV27; TRBD1 matches 9 bases. With V trimmed by 4 bases and J by 4 bases, 3 bases remained unmatched. CDR1 MNHEY and CDR2 SMNVEV come from the germline V gene (reference sequence). The CDR3 contains 14 residues. CDR3 sequence: CASSWDRDPDTQYF. The CDR3 DNA follows: TGTGCCAGCAGTTGGGACAGGGACCCAGATACGCAGTATTTT.

The gene calls are TRBV11-2 and TRBJ2-1; D ambiguous. Germline values: CDR1 SGHAT, CDR2 FQNNGV. The CDR3 extends over 13 amino acids. V was clipped by 3 bases and J by 2 bases, with 5 bases between them. This CDR3 reads CASSFKTYNEQFF. CDR3 DNA sequence: TGTGCCAGCAGCTTCAAGACCTACAATGAGCAGTTCTTC.

This chain joins TRBV13 and TRBJ1-1; D is uncertain. Per the germline V gene, CDR1 is PRHDT and CDR2 is FYEKMQ (reference sequence). The CDR3 covers 13 residues. The V and J ends lost 5 bases and 5 bases respectively, with 12 bases between them. The CDR3 spells CASSPTQRTEAFF. The CDR3 DNA is TGTGCCAGCAGCCCAACACAGAGAACTGAAGCTTTCTTT.

Remarks on this clone: Relative to the germline gene, one junction end is altered; a read error may explain this. The chain combines TRBV9 with TRBJ1-2; D unclear. This CDR3 region has 13 residues. Germline CDR1 SGDLS, CDR2 YYNGEE. CDR3 nucleotide sequence: TGTGCCAGCAGCTCGGCGCAGAACTATGGCTGCACCTTC. It yields the protein CASSSAQNYGCTF.

This chain joins TRBV6-6 and TRBJ2-2; 9 positions match TRBD2. Germline V lookup: CDR1 MNHNY, CDR2 SVGAGI (reference sequence). V lost 8 bases, J lost 2 bases, and 9 bases stayed unmatched. This CDR3 is built from 16 residues. The CDR3 is CASLLRGGRNTGELFF. As DNA, the CDR3 is TGTGCCAGCTTGCTGCGGGGGGGGCGAAACACCGGGGAGCTGTTTTTT.

The rearrangement links TRBV27 to TRBJ2-1; D is perhaps TRBD2 (7 bases). Trimming took 2 bases from V and 9 from J, leaving 11 bases between them. This CDR3 is built from 13 residues. The germline gives CDR1 MNHEY, CDR2 SMNVEV (reference sequence). The CDR3 sequence: CASSLGGAGEQFF. CDR3 nucleotides: TGTGCCAGCAGTTTAGGGGGGGCAGGTGAGCAGTTCTTC.

V usage is TRBV6-5 and J usage is TRBJ2-7, with 9 positions matching TRBD1. CDR1 is MNHEY and CDR2 is SVGAGI in the germline V gene. This CDR3 has 14 residues. Unmatched junction bases numbered 1, after V lost 2 bases and J lost 2 bases. CDR3 protein: CASSYGTGPYEQYF. CDR3 coding DNA: TGTGCCAGCAGTTACGGGACAGGGCCCTACGAGCAGTACTTC.

The genes are TRBV6-5 and TRBJ1-5, with TRBD1 matching 7 bases. Per germline, CDR1 MNHEY and CDR2 SVGAGI. The junction had 2 bases not matched to a gene; V was cut back by 5 bases and J by 1 base. The CDR3 covers 14 residues. CDR3: CASSRDRSNQPQHF. CDR3 DNA: TGTGCCAGCAGTCGGGACAGAAGCAATCAGCCCCAGCATTTT.

The chain links TRBV11-3 to TRBJ2-3; D possibly corresponds to TRBD2 (6 bases). V gave up 0 bases and J gave up 3 bases, with 10 bases separating them. Germline assignment: CDR1 SGHNT and CDR2 YENEEA. There are 15 residues in the CDR3. The CDR3 coding sequence is TGTGCCAGCAGCTTAGACGGGGGTCAGACAGATACGCAGTATTTT. It encodes CASSLDGGQTDTQYF.

V usage is TRBV19 and J usage is TRBJ2-7; 9 bases align to TRBD1. From germline, CDR1 is LNHDA and CDR2 SQIVND (reference sequence). The V segment lost 9 bases and the J segment 3 bases; nucleotides outside the gene matches: 9. This CDR3 spans 14 amino acids. The CDR3 DNA sequence: TGTGCCAGCAGACGGACAGGGGCGGGCTACGAGCAGTACTTC. Its protein is CASRRTGAGYEQYF.

The rearrangement uses TRBV29-1 and TRBJ2-3; D not resolved. Trimming stripped 6 bases from V and 0 bases from J, with 4 bases between. CDR1 and CDR2 from the germline V gene are SQVTM and ANQGSEA. The CDR3 loop spans 11 amino acids. The CDR3 DNA sequence: TGCAGCGTCCCCAGCACAGATACGCAGTATTTT. Amino acids: CSVPSTDTQYF.